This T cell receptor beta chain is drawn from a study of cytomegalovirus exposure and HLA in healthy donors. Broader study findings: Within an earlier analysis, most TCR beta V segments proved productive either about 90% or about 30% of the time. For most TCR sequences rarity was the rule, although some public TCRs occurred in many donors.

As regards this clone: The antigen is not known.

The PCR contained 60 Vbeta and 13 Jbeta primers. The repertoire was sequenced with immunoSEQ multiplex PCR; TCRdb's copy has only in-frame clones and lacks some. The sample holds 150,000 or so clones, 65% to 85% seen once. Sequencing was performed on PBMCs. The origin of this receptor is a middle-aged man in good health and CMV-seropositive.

CDR3 DNA sequence: TGTGCCAGCAGCCGAGCCGATCCTGGAAACACCATATATTTT. Translation: CASSRADPGNTIYF. The V call is TRBV7-2, the J call TRBJ1-3; D remains ambiguous. The CDR3 is 14 residues long. Germline V CDR1 and CDR2: SGHTA, FQGNSA. The V end was cut by 5 bases, the J end by 2 bases, with 10 bases between.